This is a list of T cell receptor beta chains from one sample in a study of cytomegalovirus exposure and HLA in healthy donors. Using immunoSEQ multiplex PCR, the repertoire was profiled, and TCRdb retains in-frame clones only, with some absent. The repertoire holds 65,000 to 70,000 clones, with over 75% as singletons. Sample: PBMCs. The receptors here all came from a woman in her twenties or thirties in good health and CMV-seropositive. The CDR3 runs from the conserved cysteine through the conserved F or W. Fields, in order: V gene, J gene, D gene, clone size, CDR3 length, CDR3 protein, CDR3 DNA. A D gene is named only where the DNA matches it firmly. The size field is filled for only some rows; it gives once, few, many or a size class.

TRBV5-5	TRBJ2-7	TRBD1	.	18	CASSPDRDREGNVNEQYF	TGTGCCAGCAGCCCGGACCGGGACAGAGAGGGAAATGTTAACGAGCAGTACTTC
TRBV11-2	TRBJ1-2	TRBD1	.	15	CASSLGQGAYYGYTF	TGTGCCAGCAGCTTAGGACAGGGAGCCTACTATGGCTACACCTTC
TRBV28	TRBJ2-1	TRBD2	.	16	CASSSPGVAGESEQFF	TGTGCCAGCAGTTCCCCGGGGGTAGCGGGAGAGTCTGAGCAGTTCTTC
TRBV5-1	TRBJ2-6	TRBD2	.	20	CASSLVSGSWGGSGANVLTF	TGCGCCAGCAGCTTGGTTAGCGGGAGTTGGGGGGGCTCTGGGGCCAACGTCCTGACTTTC
TRBV12-5	TRBJ2-1	TRBD2	.	16	CASAPLAGVTADEQFF	TGTGCTAGTGCCCCACTAGCGGGAGTCACAGCGGATGAGCAGTTCTTC
TRBV6-5	TRBJ1-1	.	once	14	CASSYYLSGSEAFF	TGTGCCAGCAGTTATTACCTTTCGGGGTCTGAAGCTTTCTTT
TRBV28	TRBJ2-7	TRBD2	.	16	CASSPPGLVILYEQYF	TGTGCCAGCAGTCCGCCGGGACTAGTAATACTCTACGAGCAGTACTTC
TRBV27	TRBJ2-3	.	.	17	CASSSLYSSVGTDTQYF	TGTGCCAGCAGTTCCCTCTATAGTAGCGTTGGCACAGATACGCAGTATTTT
TRBV27	TRBJ2-7	TRBD2	.	18	CASSSYSGLAGGSYEQYF	TGTGCCAGCAGTTCTTATTCGGGTCTAGCGGGAGGTTCCTACGAGCAGTACTTC
TRBV6-6	TRBJ2-2	.	.	11	CASSLTGELFF	TGTGCCAGCAGCTTAACCGGGGAGCTGTTTTTT
TRBV6-5	TRBJ2-1	.	.	14	CASSLQGNYNEQFF	TGTGCCAGCAGCCTACAGGGTAACTACAATGAGCAGTTCTTC
TRBV27	TRBJ2-3	.	.	13	CASSLIVTDTQYF	TGTGCCAGCAGTTTAATAGTAACAGATACGCAGTATTTT
TRBV5-6	TRBJ2-7	.	.	16	CASSLLAGGLNYEQYF	TGTGCCAGCAGCTTGCTGGCTGGGGGACTCAACTACGAGCAGTACTTC
TRBV5-4	TRBJ1-1	.	.	16	CASSFGLGTLNTEAFF	TGTGCCAGCAGCTTTGGATTGGGGACACTGAACACTGAAGCTTTCTTT
TRBV2	TRBJ1-5	TRBD1	.	15	CASSTDRGTNQPQHF	TGTGCCAGCAGTACCGACAGGGGCACCAATCAGCCCCAGCATTTT
TRBV7-6	TRBJ2-7	.	.	15	CASIKGDSANYEQYF	TGTGCCAGTATCAAAGGGGACTCTGCTAACTACGAGCAGTACTTC
TRBV7-9	TRBJ2-7	TRBD2	.	15	CASSSSSSGSDEQYF	TGTGCCAGCAGCTCGAGTTCTAGCGGGAGCGACGAGCAGTACTTC
TRBV4-1	TRBJ2-7	TRBD2	once	17	CASSPAAGLARDYEQYF	TGCGCCAGCAGCCCGGCTGCTGGACTAGCGCGGGATTACGAGCAGTACTTC
TRBV21-1	TRBJ2-5	.	.	17	CASSKIGGGSGVETQYF	TGTGCCAGCAGCAAAATTGGGGGCGGGAGTGGTGTAGAGACCCAGTACTTC
TRBV6-6	TRBJ1-1	TRBD1	once	15	CASSYLDRAGTEAFF	TGTGCCAGCAGTTACTTGGACAGGGCGGGCACTGAAGCTTTCTTT
TRBV6-5	TRBJ2-5	.	.	15	CASSYSHGGSETQYF	TGTGCCAGCAGTTATTCCCACGGGGGTTCCGAGACCCAGTACTTC